The present T cell receptor (beta chain) was sequenced within a study of sequential checkpoint blockade in melanoma. Overall study: Maintenance nivolumab came after either treatment sequence.

There are 11 residues in the CDR3. The germline gives CDR1 SGHRS, CDR2 YFSETQ. The V end was cut by 2 bases, the J end by 3 bases, with 3 bases between. As to treatment: randomized to nivolumab then ipilimumab (arm A) or the reverse (arm B). None of the patients previously received DNA-damaging chemotherapy. Live CD3+CD8+ CD19− CD56− cells were sorted from PBMCs. TCRdb keeps only in-frame clones here, not all; method: immunoSEQ multiplex PCR. The repertoire has 15,000 to 20,000 clones, 85% to 95% of them found once; the top ten carry roughly 23%. The clonotype originates from a human donor with melanoma. Material: CD8+ T cells sorted from blood (inferred from file names), obtained from a patient given nivolumab and ipilimumab in sequence. This sequence joins TRBV5-1 and TRBJ2-7; D call uncertain. CDR3 in DNA: TGCGCCAGCAGCTTCAACTACGAGCAGTACTTC. It codes for CASSFNYEQYF.